This note documents a single T cell receptor (beta chain) sequence. The data belong to a study of cytomegalovirus exposure and HLA in healthy donors. 60 Vbeta and 13 Jbeta primers were used in PCR. Sequencing used immunoSEQ multiplex PCR; TCRdb keeps in-frame clones, though not all of them. The repertoire holds about 150,000 clones, with around 66% as singletons. The CDR3 length is 15 residues. Germline V gene data show CDR1 as SGHTA and CDR2 as FQGNSA. Trimming removed 4 bases from V and 7 bases from J; junction bases left unmatched: 12. Sequencing used PBMCs. This clonotype was sampled from a woman aged 25 to 45 in good health and CMV-seropositive. The chain employs TRBV7-2 and TRBJ2-5, with 7 nucleotides matching TRBD2. The CDR3 sequence: CASSSLAVGQGTQYF. The CDR3 DNA reads TGTGCCAGCAGCTCCCTAGCGGTGGGGCAGGGGACCCAGTACTTC.